This T cell receptor (beta chain) stems from a study of vaccination and CD4 T cells after COVID-19. About the study: Participants were administered two doses of either the BNT162b2 or the mRNA-1273 vaccine. The authors used overlapping spike peptides from SARS-CoV-2, HCoV-NL63, HCoV-OC43 and HCoV-229E to stimulate cells.

This clonotype was found a few times. Its antigen is unknown. This CDR3 has 11 residues. Trimming took 8 bases from V and 10 from J, leaving 12 bases between them. Treatment here: roughly 11-day PBMC culture with coronavirus spike peptide pools or control peptides (ViraFEST assay). Investigators obtained the unexposed donor's CD4+ T cells before the COVID-19 pandemic (2011-2018). Using peptide pools, antigen-specific T cells were expanded in ViraFEST before TCRs were sequenced. Per-well cultures of roughly 2 million PBMCs received around 10 IU/ml IL-2 and 9 to 10 ug/ml peptide pools. The Oncomine TCR Beta short-read assay was applied to DNA of cultured CD4+ T cells. Someone extracted genomic DNA from cultured CD4+ T cells. TCRdb re-called the PCR reads through MiXCR, storing one row per CDR3 protein. Of 9,900 or so distinct CDR3 sequences detected, about 30% appear once; the ten largest clones hold 10% to 15%.

The chain has TRBV23-1 and TRBJ2-1; maybe TRBD2 (6 bases). TRBV23-1 is sorted into the ORF group, with uncertain function. Sequenced material: CD4+ T cells from blood, cultured in vitro. The sequence came from a human donor in good health. The CDR3 region has the DNA TGCGCCAGCGGAGGGGAGGCGGAGCAGTTCTTC. The encoded protein is CASGGEAEQFF.